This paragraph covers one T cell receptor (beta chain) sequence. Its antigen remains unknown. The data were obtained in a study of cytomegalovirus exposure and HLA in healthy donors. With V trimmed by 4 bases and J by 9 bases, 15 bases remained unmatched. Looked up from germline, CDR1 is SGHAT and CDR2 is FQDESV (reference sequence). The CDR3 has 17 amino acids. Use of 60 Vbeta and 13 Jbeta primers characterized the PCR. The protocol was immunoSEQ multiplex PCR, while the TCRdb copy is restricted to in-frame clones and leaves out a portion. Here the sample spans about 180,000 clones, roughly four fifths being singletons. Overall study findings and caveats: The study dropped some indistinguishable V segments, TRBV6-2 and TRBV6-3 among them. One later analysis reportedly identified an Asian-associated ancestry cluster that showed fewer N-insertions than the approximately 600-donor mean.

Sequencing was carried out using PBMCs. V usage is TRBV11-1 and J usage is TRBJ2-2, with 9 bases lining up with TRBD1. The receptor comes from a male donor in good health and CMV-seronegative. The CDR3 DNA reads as TGTGCCAGCAGCTCGGGACAGGGAAGAGGCGGGAAACGGGAGCTGTTTTTT. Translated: CASSSGQGRGGKRELFF.